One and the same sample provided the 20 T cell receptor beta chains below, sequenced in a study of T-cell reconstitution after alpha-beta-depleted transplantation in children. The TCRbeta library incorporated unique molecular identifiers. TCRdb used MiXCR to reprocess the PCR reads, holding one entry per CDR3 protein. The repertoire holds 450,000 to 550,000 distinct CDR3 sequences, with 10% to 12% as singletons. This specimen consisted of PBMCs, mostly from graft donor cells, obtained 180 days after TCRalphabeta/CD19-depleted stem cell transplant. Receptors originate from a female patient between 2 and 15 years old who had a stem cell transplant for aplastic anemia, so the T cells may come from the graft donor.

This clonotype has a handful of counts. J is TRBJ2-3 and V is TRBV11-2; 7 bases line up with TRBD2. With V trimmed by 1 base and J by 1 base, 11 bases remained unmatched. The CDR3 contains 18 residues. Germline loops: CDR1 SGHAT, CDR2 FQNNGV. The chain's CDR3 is CASSLVGRGGPGTDTQYF. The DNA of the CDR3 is TGTGCCAGCAGCTTAGTGGGGAGGGGAGGCCCCGGCACAGATACGCAGTATTTT. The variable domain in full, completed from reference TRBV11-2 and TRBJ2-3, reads EAGVAQSPRYKIIEKRQSVAFWCNPISGHATLYWYQQILGQGPKLLIQFQNNGVVDDSQLPKDRFSAERLKGVDSTLKIQPAKLEDSAVYLCASSLVGRGGPGTDTQYFGPGTRLTVL.

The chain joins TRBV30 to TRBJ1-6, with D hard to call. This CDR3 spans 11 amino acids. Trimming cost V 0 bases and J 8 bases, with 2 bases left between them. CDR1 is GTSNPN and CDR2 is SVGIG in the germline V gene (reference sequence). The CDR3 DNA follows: TGTGCCTGGAGTGTAGATTCACCCCTCCACTTT. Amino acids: CAWSVDSPLHF.

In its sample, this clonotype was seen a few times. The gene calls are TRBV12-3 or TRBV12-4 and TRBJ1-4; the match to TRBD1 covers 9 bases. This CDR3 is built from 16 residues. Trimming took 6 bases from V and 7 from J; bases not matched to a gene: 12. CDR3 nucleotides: TGTGCCAGCAGGCCACGACTGGGGACAGGGAGTGAAAAACTGTTTTTT. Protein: CASRPRLGTGSEKLFF.

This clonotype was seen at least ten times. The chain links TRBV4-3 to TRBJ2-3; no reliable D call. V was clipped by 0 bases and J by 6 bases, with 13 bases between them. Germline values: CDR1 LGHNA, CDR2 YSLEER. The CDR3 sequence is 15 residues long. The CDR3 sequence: CASSQESPSSDTQYF. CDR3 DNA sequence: TGCGCCAGCAGCCAAGAAAGTCCCTCCTCCGATACGCAGTATTTT.

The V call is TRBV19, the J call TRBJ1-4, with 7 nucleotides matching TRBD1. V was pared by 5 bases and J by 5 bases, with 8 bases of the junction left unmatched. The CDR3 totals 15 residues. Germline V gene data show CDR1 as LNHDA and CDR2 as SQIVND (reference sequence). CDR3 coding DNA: TGTGCCAGTAGTCCCCTGGACAGGATGAATGAAAAACTGTTTTTT. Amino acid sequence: CASSPLDRMNEKLFF.

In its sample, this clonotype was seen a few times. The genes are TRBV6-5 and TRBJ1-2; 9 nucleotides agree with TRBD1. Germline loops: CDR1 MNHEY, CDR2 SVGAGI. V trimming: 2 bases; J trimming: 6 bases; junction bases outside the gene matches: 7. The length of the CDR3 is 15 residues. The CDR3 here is CASSYHAWDRDGYTF. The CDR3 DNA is TGTGCCAGCAGTTACCACGCCTGGGACAGGGATGGCTACACCTTC.

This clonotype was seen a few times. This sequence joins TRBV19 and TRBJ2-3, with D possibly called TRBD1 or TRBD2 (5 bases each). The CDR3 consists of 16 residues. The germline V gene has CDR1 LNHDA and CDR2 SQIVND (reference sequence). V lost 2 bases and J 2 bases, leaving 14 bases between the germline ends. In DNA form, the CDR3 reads TGTGCCAGTAGTATATCCTCCGGGGCTCCCACAGATACGCAGTATTTT. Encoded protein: CASSISSGAPTDTQYF.

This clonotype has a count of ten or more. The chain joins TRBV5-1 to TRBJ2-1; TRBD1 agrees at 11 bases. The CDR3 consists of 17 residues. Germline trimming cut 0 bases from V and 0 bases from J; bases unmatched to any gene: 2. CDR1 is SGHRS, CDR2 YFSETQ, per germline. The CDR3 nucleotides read TGCGCCAGCAGCTTGGCCGGGACAGGGGGCTCCTACAATGAGCAGTTCTTC. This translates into CASSLAGTGGSYNEQFF. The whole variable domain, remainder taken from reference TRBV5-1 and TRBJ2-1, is KAGVTQTPRYLIKTRGQQVTLSCSPISGHRSVSWYQQTPGQGLQFLFEYFSETQRNKGNFPGRFSGRQFSNSRSEMNVSTLELGDSALYLCASSLAGTGGSYNEQFFGPGTRLTVL.

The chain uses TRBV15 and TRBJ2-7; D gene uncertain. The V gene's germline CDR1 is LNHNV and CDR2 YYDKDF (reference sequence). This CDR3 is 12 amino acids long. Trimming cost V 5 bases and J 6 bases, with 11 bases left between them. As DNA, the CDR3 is TGTGCCACCAGCTCGAGGCCAACCGAGCAGTACTTC. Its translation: CATSSRPTEQYF. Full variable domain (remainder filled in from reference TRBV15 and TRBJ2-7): DAMVIQNPRYQVTQFGKPVTLSCSQTLNHNVMYWYQQKSSQAPKLLFHYYDKDFNNEADTPDNFQSRRPNTSFCFLDIRSPGLGDTAMYLCATSSRPTEQYFGPGTRLTVT.

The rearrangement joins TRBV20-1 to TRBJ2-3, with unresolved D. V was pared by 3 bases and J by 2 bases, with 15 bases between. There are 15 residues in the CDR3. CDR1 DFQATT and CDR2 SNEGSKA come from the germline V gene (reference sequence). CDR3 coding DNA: TGCAGTGCTAGTCCCGACACCTACCTCACAGATACGCAGTATTTT. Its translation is CSASPDTYLTDTQYF.

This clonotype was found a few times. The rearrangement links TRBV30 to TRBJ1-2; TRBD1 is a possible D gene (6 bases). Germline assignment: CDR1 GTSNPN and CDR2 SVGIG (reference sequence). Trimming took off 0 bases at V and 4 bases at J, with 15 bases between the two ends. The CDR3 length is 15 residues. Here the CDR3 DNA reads TGTGCCTGGAGTGTAGGGGTCAGGACAGCCTATGGCTACACCTTC. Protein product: CAWSVGVRTAYGYTF.

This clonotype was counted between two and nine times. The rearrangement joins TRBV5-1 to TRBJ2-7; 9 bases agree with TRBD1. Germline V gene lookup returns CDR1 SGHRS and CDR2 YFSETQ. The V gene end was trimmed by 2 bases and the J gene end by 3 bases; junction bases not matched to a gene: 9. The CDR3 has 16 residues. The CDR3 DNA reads TGCGCCAGCAGCTTTAATCCCGGGACAGGGAGCTACGAGCAGTACTTC. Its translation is CASSFNPGTGSYEQYF.

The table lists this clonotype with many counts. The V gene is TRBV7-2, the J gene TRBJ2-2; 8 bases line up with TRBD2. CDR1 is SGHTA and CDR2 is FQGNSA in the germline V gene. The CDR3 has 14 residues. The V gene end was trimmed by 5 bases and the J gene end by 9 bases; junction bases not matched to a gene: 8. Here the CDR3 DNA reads TGTGCCAGCAGCCTCCTCGGGGGGGGTCGGGAGCTGTTTTTT. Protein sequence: CASSLLGGGRELFF.

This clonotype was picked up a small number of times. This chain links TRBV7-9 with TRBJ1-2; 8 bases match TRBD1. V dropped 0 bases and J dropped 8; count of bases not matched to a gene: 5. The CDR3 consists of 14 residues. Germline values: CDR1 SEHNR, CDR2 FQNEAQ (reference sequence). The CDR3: CASSLAPQGDGYTF. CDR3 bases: TGTGCCAGCAGCTTAGCGCCACAGGGGGACGGCTACACCTTC.

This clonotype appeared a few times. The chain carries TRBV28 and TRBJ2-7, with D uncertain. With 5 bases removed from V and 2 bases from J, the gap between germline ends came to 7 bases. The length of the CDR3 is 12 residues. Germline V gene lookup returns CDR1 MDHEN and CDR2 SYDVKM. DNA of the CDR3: TGTGCCAGCAGTCCCGACCCCTACGAGCAGTACTTC. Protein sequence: CASSPDPYEQYF.

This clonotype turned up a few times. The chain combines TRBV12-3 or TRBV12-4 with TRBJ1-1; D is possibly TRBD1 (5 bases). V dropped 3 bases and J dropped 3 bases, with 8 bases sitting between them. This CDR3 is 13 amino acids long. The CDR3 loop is CASSFGGDTEAFF. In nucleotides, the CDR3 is TGTGCCAGCAGTTTCGGGGGGGACACTGAAGCTTTCTTT.

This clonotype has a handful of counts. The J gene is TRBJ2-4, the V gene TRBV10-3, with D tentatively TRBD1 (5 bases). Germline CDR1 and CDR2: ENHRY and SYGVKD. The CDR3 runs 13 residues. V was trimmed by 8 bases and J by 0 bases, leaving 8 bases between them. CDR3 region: CAIGAVAKNIQYF. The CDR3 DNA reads TGTGCCATCGGGGCAGTAGCCAAAAACATTCAGTACTTC.

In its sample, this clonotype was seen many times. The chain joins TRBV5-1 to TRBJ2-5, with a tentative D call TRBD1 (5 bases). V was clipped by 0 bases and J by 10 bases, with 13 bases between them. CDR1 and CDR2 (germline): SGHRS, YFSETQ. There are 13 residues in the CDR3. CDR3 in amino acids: CASSLEGREDQYF. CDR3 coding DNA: TGCGCCAGCAGCTTGGAAGGCAGGGAAGACCAGTACTTC.

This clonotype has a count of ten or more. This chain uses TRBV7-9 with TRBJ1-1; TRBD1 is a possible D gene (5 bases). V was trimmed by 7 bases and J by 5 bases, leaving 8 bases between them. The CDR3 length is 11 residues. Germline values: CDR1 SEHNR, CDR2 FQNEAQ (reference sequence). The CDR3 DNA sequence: TGTGCCAGCAAGTGGGGGACTGAAGCTTTCTTT. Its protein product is CASKWGTEAFF.

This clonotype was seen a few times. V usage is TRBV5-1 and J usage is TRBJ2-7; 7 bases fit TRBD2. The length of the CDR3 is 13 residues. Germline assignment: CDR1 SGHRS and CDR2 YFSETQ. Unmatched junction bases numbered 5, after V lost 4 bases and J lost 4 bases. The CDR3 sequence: CASSPTSAYEQYF. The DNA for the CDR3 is TGCGCCAGCAGCCCAACTAGCGCGTACGAGCAGTACTTC.